The clone carrying this TCR beta chain was seen ten or more times. The entry originates in a study of early T cells in non-severe SARS-CoV-2 infection. Between the trimmed V and J ends, which lost 0 bases and 5 bases, there was a span of 13 bases. The germline gives CDR1 SGHDN, CDR2 FVKESK. This CDR3 is built from 15 residues. TCRdb recomputed calls from the 5' RACE reads with MiXCR, one row per CDR3 protein. The repertoire holds 53,000 or so distinct CDR3 sequences, with approximately 12% as singletons. The receptor comes from an adult who was a healthcare worker with PCR-confirmed SARS-CoV-2 infection or an uninfected control (not recorded which). The rearrangement links TRBV14 to TRBJ2-5; D is unresolved. Sample: whole blood, taken at baseline. CDR3 DNA: TGTGCCAGCAGCCAAGAGGTCATCCCTGGGGAGACCCAGTACTTC. Its protein is CASSQEVIPGETQYF.